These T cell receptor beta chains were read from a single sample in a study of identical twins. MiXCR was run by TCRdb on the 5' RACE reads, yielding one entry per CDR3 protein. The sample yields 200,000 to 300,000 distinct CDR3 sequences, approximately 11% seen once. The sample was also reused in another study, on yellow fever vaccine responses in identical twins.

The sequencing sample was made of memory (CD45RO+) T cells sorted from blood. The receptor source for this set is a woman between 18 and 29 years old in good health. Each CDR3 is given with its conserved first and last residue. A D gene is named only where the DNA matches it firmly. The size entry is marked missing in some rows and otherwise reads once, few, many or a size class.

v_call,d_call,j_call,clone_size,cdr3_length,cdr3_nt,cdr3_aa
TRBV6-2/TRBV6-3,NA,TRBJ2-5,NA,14,TGTGCCAGCACCCTAAAGGAGGAGCAAGAGACCCAGTACTTC,CASTLKEEQETQYF
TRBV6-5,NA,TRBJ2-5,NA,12,TGTGCCACCAGCCGAAAAGGAGGGACCCAGTACTTC,CATSRKGGTQYF
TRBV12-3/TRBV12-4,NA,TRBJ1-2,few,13,TGTGCCAGCAGGACGGGGCAGTTCTATGGCTACACCTTC,CASRTGQFYGYTF
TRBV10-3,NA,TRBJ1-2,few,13,TGTGCCATCAGTGAATGGCAAACTTATGGCTACACCTTC,CAISEWQTYGYTF
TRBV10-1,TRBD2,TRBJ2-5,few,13,TGCGCCAGCGCGGGAGGGAGCGGAGAGACCCAGTACTTC,CASAGGSGETQYF
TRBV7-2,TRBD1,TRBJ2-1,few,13,TGTGCCAGCGCGGGACAGGGATACAATGAGCAGTTCTTC,CASAGQGYNEQFF
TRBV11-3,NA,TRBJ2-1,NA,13,TGTGCCAGCAGCTCCAACGCGTGGAATGAGCAGTTCTTC,CASSSNAWNEQFF
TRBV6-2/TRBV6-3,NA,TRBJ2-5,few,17,TGTGCCAGCAGCCACGCTGACGACGATCCCCACCGGGAGACCCAGTACTTC,CASSHADDDPHRETQYF
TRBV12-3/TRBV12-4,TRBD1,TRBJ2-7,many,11,TGTGCCAGCAGCGCAGGGGGCGAGCAGTACTTC,CASSAGGEQYF
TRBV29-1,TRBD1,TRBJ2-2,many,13,TGCAGCGCACAGGACAGGGAAGCCGGGGAGCTGTTTTTT,CSAQDREAGELFF
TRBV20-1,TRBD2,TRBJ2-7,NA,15,TGCAGTGCTAGACTAGCGGGAGAGGTTTCCTACGAGCAGTACTTC,CSARLAGEVSYEQYF
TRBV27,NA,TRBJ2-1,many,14,TGTGCCAGCAGTTTAAACCGGGACTACAATGAGCAGTTCTTC,CASSLNRDYNEQFF
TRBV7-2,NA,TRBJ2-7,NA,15,TGTGCCAGCAGCTTAGAGGGGGGGTTCGCCTACGAGCAGTACTTC,CASSLEGGFAYEQYF
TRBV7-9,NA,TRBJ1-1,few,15,TGTGCCAGCAGCCCCCGAGGAGGGGGGAATGCCGAAGCTTTCTTT,CASSPRGGGNAEAFF
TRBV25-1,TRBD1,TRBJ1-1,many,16,TGTGCCAGCAGCACTACATTACAGGGGGTCGGCACTGAAGCTTTCTTT,CASSTTLQGVGTEAFF
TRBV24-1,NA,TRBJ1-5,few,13,TGTGCCACCAGTGAAGCCAGGTATCAGCCCCAGCATTTT,CATSEARYQPQHF
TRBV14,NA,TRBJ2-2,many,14,TGTGCCAGCAGCTTAAGTTTGGTCACCGGGGAGCTGTTTTTT,CASSLSLVTGELFF
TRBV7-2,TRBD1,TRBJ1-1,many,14,TGTGCCAGCAGACTCGGACAGGGGAACACTGAAGCTTTCTTT,CASRLGQGNTEAFF
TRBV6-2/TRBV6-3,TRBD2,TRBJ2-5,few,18,TGTGCCAGCAGTCCGGAGAGAATAGCGGGAGGCTATGGGGGGACCCAGTACTTC,CASSPERIAGGYGGTQYF
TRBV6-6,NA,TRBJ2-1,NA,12,TGTGCCAGCACGAGACCCCGGGGTGAGCAGTTCTTC,CASTRPRGEQFF
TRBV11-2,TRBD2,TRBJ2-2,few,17,TGTGCCAGCAGCCCGATGAGCGGGAGGTTCAACACCGGGGAGCTGTTTTTT,CASSPMSGRFNTGELFF
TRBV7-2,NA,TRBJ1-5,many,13,TGTGCCAGCAGCTCGGTCTACAATCAGCCCCAGCATTTT,CASSSVYNQPQHF
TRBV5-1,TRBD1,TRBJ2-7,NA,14,TGCGCCAGCAGCATAGGGACAGGGGCTGATGAGCAGTACTTC,CASSIGTGADEQYF
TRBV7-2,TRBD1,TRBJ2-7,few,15,TGTGCCAGCAGCAAAAACAGGGGGAGCTCCTACGAGCAGTACTTC,CASSKNRGSSYEQYF
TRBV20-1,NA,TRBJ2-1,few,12,TGCAGTGCTGGGGGCGCGGTCTATGAGCAGTTCTTC,CSAGGAVYEQFF
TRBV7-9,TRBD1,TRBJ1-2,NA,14,TGTGCCAGCAGCTACTCCGGGACAGGGGGAGGCTACACCTTC,CASSYSGTGGGYTF
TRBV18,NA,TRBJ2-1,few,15,TGTGCCAGCTCACCACCGGAAATAGGATTCACTGAGCAGTTCTTC,CASSPPEIGFTEQFF
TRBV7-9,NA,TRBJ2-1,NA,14,TGTGCCAGCAGCTCGGATGGGGGTTACAATGAGCAGTTCTTC,CASSSDGGYNEQFF
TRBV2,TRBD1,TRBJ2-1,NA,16,TGTGCCAGCAGGAACCATGGGACAGGGGAAGGTGGTGAGCAGTTCTTC,CASRNHGTGEGGEQFF
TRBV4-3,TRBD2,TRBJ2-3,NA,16,TGCGCCAGCAGCCAAGTGGCTAGCGGCGGTAGGGATACGCAGTATTTT,CASSQVASGGRDTQYF
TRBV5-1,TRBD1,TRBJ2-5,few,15,TGCGCCAGCAGCGCCGGGACAGGGGGCATAGAGACCCAGTACTTC,CASSAGTGGIETQYF
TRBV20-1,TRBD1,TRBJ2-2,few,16,TGCAGTGCTAGACCTTTGGACAGGGGGTTTGCCGGGGAGCTGTTTTTT,CSARPLDRGFAGELFF
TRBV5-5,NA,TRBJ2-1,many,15,TGTGCCAGCAGCTTGGCCCACACAGGTTACAATGAGCAGTTCTTC,CASSLAHTGYNEQFF
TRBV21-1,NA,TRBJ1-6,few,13,TGTGCCAGCAGCTTTCCCTGCCGGGACAGGCTCCACTTT,CASSFPCRDRLHF
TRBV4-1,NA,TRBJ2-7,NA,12,TGCGCCAGCAGCCCCGGGACGTCCGAGCAGTACTTC,CASSPGTSEQYF
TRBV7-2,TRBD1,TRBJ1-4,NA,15,TGTGCCAGCAGCCAGCACAGGGGGCTTGGTGAAAAACTGTTTTTT,CASSQHRGLGEKLFF
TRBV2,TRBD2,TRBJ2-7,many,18,TGTGCCAGCAGTGATTTAGGACTAGCGGGGATGCCTACGATCGAGCAGTACTTC,CASSDLGLAGMPTIEQYF
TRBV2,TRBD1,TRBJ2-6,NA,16,TGTGCCAGCAGCGCGACAGGGCCAGAGGGGGCCAACGTCCTGACTTTC,CASSATGPEGANVLTF
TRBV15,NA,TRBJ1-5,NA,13,TGTGCCACCGGCCGGGCAGGGGTTCAGCCCCAGCATTTT,CATGRAGVQPQHF
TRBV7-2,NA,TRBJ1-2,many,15,TGTGCCAGCAGCTTAGCGGGAGGGGGAAACTATGGCTACACCTTC,CASSLAGGGNYGYTF
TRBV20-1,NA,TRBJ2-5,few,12,TGCAGTGCTAGCCCCGAGCAAGAGACCCAGTACTTC,CSASPEQETQYF
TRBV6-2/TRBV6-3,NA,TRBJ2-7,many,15,TGTGCCAGCAGTTACAGCAGCGGAGAGTCCTACGAGCAGTACTTC,CASSYSSGESYEQYF
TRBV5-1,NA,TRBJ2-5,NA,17,TGCGCCAGCAGCTTCTTTGGGGGACACGGGAGTGGGGAGACCCAGTACTTC,CASSFFGGHGSGETQYF
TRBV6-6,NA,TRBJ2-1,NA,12,TGTGCCAGCAGTTCCGCCGGGGGCGGGCAGTTCTTC,CASSSAGGGQFF
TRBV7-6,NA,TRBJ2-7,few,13,TGTGCCAGCAGTTTAAATCCGGGGCACGAGCAGTACTTC,CASSLNPGHEQYF
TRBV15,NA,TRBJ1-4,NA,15,TGTGCCACCAGCAGAGTCAGGGAGGGATATGAAAAACTGTTTTTT,CATSRVREGYEKLFF